These 9 T cell receptor beta chains share one sample of origin, sequenced in a study of shared clonotypes between healthy human individuals (TCRdb year 2020). Library preparation used the immunoSEQ multiplex PCR assay. TCRdb re-hosts the immuneACCESS table, in-frame sequences only. Its copies lack some clones; in the studies checked, an unresolved V gene accounts for under half of them, and the cause for the rest is not known. The sample table lists roughly 1,000,000 clones, around 82% of them with a count of one. The ten largest clones add up to 0.52% of the sample. The sample consisted of memory CD4+ T cells from PBMCs. Read against the paper, the sample's cell subset or site label means: CD45RA-negative fraction. All receptors derive from a young man in good health. Some clones in this sample may be carry-over from other donors' samples.

This chain links TRBV6-5 with TRBJ2-5; 7 positions match TRBD2. CDR1 is MNHEY and CDR2 is SVGAGI in the germline V gene. V shed 3 bases and J 4 bases; nucleotides not matched to a gene: 2. CDR3 length: 13 amino acids. CDR3 bases: TGTGCCAGCAGTTATGGGGGGGGAGAGACCCAGTACTTC. Residues: CASSYGGGETQYF.

Notes on this clone: Within the sample, other DNA sequences also encode this same CDR3. The V call is TRBV7-9, the J call TRBJ2-1; D is unclear. The V and J ends lost 3 bases and 7 bases respectively, with 7 bases between them. The CDR3 contains 12 residues. CDR1 is SEHNR, CDR2 FQNEAQ, per germline (reference sequence). The CDR3 here is CASSFSRNEQFF. CDR3 in DNA: TGTGCCAGCAGCTTCAGTAGGAATGAGCAGTTCTTC.

This clone was detected only once. The V gene is TRBV19, the J gene TRBJ2-6; TRBD2 is a possible D gene (5 bases). The CDR3 length is 16 residues. V gave up 1 base and J gave up 2 bases, with 9 bases separating them. Germline V lookup: CDR1 LNHDA, CDR2 SQIVND (reference sequence). Written as DNA, the CDR3 is TGTGCCAGTAGTATAGGGACCGGGACTGGGGCCAACGTCCTGACTTTC. This codes for CASSIGTGTGANVLTF.

The rearrangement uses TRBV6-1 and TRBJ2-7; TRBD1 matches 8 bases. The CDR3 is 15 residues long. Trimming took 4 bases from V and 6 from J; bases not matched to a gene: 11. CDR1 is MNHNS and CDR2 is SASEGT in the germline V gene. CDR3 loop: CASSGLRTGIFEQYF. The CDR3 DNA reads as TGTGCCAGCAGTGGCTTGAGGACAGGGATTTTCGAGCAGTACTTC.

V and J are TRBV6-6 and TRBJ1-3; D call uncertain. Trimming left V 4 bases short and J 5 bases short, with 6 bases between. Per germline, CDR1 MNHNY and CDR2 SVGAGI (reference sequence). The CDR3 covers 12 residues. CDR3 region: CASSSSRNTIYF. The DNA for the CDR3 is TGTGCCAGCAGTTCATCGAGAAACACCATATATTTT.

J is TRBJ2-2 and V is TRBV5-6; 11 bases are shared with TRBD1. The CDR3 is made up of 16 amino acids. Germline V gives CDR1 SGHDT, CDR2 YYEEEE. J lost 5 bases, V lost 2 bases, and 5 bases had no gene match. This CDR3 is CASSFTRDRGTGELFF. The CDR3 DNA sequence: TGTGCCAGCAGCTTCACGCGGGACAGGGGGACCGGGGAGCTGTTTTTT. The variable domain in full, with the rest retrieved from reference TRBV5-6 and TRBJ2-2, is DAGVTQSPTHLIKTRGQQVTLRCSPKSGHDTVSWYQQALGQGPQFIFQYYEEEERQRGNFPDRFSGHQFPNYSSELNVNALLLGDSALYLCASSFTRDRGTGELFFGEGSRLTVL.

Ten or more counts support this clone. Other nucleotide sequences from this sample produce the same CDR3. The chain uses TRBV7-9 and TRBJ1-1; TRBD1 agrees at 8 bases. The CDR3 runs to 14 residues. The trim removed 2 bases at V and 1 base at J, leaving 0 bases unmatched. Germline V gives CDR1 SEHNR, CDR2 FQNEAQ (reference sequence). The CDR3 bases are TGTGCCAGCAGCTTACAGGGGGCGAACACTGAAGCTTTCTTT. It translates to CASSLQGANTEAFF. The variable domain in full, with the rest retrieved from reference TRBV7-9 and TRBJ1-1, is DTGVSQNPRHKITKRGQNVTFRCDPISEHNRLYWYRQTLGQGPEFLTYFQNEAQLEKSRLLSDRFSAERPKGSFSTLEIQRTEQGDSAMYLCASSLQGANTEAFFGQGTRLTVV.

The chain uses TRBV28 and TRBJ1-2; D might be TRBD1 (6 bases). Germline CDR1 reads MDHEN; CDR2 reads SYDVKM. The V and J ends lost 10 bases and 8 bases respectively, with 11 bases between them. The CDR3 covers 10 residues. In DNA, the CDR3 is TGTGCCACCACAGGGTACGGCTACACCTTC. Protein product: CATTGYGYTF.

This clone came up once. This chain joins TRBV4-1 and TRBJ2-1, with TRBD2 matching 8 bases. Per germline, CDR1 MGHRA and CDR2 YSYEKL. The CDR3 contains 20 residues. J lost 0 bases, V lost 1 base, and 14 bases had no gene match. The CDR3 DNA reads as TGCGCCAGCAGCCAAGGGTTTAGCGGGGCTACTGGAAGCTCCTACAATGAGCAGTTCTTC. The encoded protein is CASSQGFSGATGSSYNEQFF.